This T cell receptor (beta chain) appears in the sequencing data of a study of cytomegalovirus exposure and HLA in healthy donors (dated by TCRdb to 2015 to 2018). For the wider study: An earlier analysis of roughly 570 of the donors reported approximately 300 Gb of sequence data and 95 million to 120 million unique TCR beta sequences obtained from around 190 million T cells. In a later genetic analysis, genome-wide SNP genotypes for about three fifths of the roughly 670 donors were used, and that subset was treated as a discovery cohort. Of the roughly 400 genotyped donors, approximately 83% fell in the genetic ancestry cluster associated with self-reported Caucasian donors. The study aimed to test whether signatures of past pathogen exposure could be identified by cataloging public T cell receptors. The study used immunosequencing to profile the T cell repertoires of approximately 630 subjects and linked those repertoires to cytomegalovirus serostatus. In addition to the first cohort of hundreds of subjects, a separate validation cohort of around 110 different subjects was used. Rather than drawing on any new phenotypic data, the later analysis identified candidate immune exposures from TCR beta sequences and the way those sequences occurred across donors. To study patterns of TCR occurrence, a later analysis re-analyzed previously published TCR beta repertoires from more than 550 donors and added high-resolution HLA genotyping. Every repertoire in the discovery cohort had been generated on one and the same sequencing platform. In an earlier analysis of a few hundred of the donors, high-throughput TCR beta sequencing was used to judge whether each TCR beta V gene segment behaved as functional or pseudogenic. Five DR-DQ haplotypes were handled as single units for association and clustering, since linkage in the cohort was strong. HLA typing covered class I and class II loci at four-digit resolution. Typing coverage differed by locus: A, B, C, DRB1 and DQB1 were typed in about 620-640 donors, DQA1 in 500 to 550, DPA1 in some 600, and DPB1 in roughly 450. The study combined high-throughput TCR immunosequencing, statistical association of individual TCRs with disease status, and machine learning to predict cytomegalovirus infection status. On average, roughly 240,000 unique TCR beta nucleotide sequences were sequenced per donor among 398 genotyped donors of the cohort, with approximately 18% of those sequences being non-productive. Donor age, sex, ethnicity and CMV serostatus were compiled together with the repertoire data. About 320 gigabases of sequencing data and 70 million to 85 million unique TCR sequences were included in an early release covering around 600 HLA-typed donors.

The cohort was made up of 666 healthy bone marrow donors. At the time of sampling, all cohort members were nominally healthy, though unrecorded immune exposures were likely present. The donor was CMV seronegative and belonged to the group of 350 or so seronegative cohort members. A peripheral blood sample was provided by each donor, and peripheral blood mononuclear cells were used for TCR beta sequencing. The Qiagen DNeasy Blood Extraction Kit was used to extract genomic DNA from the blood cell samples. General study outcomes and caveats: In a later analysis, around 15,000 TCR beta sequences were associated with specific HLA alleles at a false discovery rate of 0.05. Assigning TCR associations to individual alleles was difficult when HLA alleles, especially DR and DQ, strongly co-occurred. Correlated functional status among segregating V segments might reflect linkage disequilibrium, but an unknown experimental factor could not be ruled out. A further reported finding was that TCR beta sequences accurately predicted the HLA-A and HLA-B alleles for most subjects in the first cohort. An earlier analysis of approximately 500 of the donors showed that most TCR beta V segments appeared in productive rearrangements either about 87% or about 30% of the time, which broadly matched IMGT annotations. A later analysis reported that several top co-occurrence clusters appeared linked to parvovirus B19, influenza, CMV and Epstein-Barr virus. According to a later analysis, most CMV-associated TCR beta chains appeared to be HLA-restricted, and the HLA associations seemed to be driven largely by CMV exposure. In vitro tests confirmed that a few of the cytomegalovirus-associated TCR beta chains recognize cytomegalovirus antigens. According to the authors, the approach could potentially be generalized to other disease states and immunological phenotypes. The classifier was reported to diagnose cytomegalovirus status with high specificity and sensitivity in both the original cohort and the validation cohort. In the study, roughly 160 TCR beta chains were listed as associated with cytomegalovirus. Sequencing depth was assumed to be roughly uniform across donors in the presence/absence analyses, though that assumption may not hold. Because some donors lacked HLA typing at each locus, the association tests relied only on the typed subset. A cluster of highly shared sequence variants was judged likely to represent a technical artifact of the sequencing pipeline. The cohort was sequenced for TCR beta chains only, and without alpha or paired-chain data the features that could be detected were limited. In a later genetic analysis, fewer N-insertions in productive TCRs were reported among donors in an Asian-associated ancestry cluster than the roughly 710-donor mean. The earlier analysis of approximately 590 of the donors excluded fewer than 20 rarely observed V segments, including chromosome 9 orphons, because counts were too low. In a later genetic analysis, a missense DCLRE1C variant was associated with V-gene and J-gene trimming of TCR beta chains, and the association was replicated in an independent cohort. A later analysis found that TCR association rates varied across HLA loci, with DRB1 alleles showing the most associated TCRs and HLA-C alleles the fewest. The only immune exposure information available for the cohort was CMV serostatus. While some public TCRs were present in many individuals, most TCR sequences turned up only very rarely across donors. In a later analysis, HLA-associated TCR beta chains showed more clonal expansion and lower generation probabilities than non-associated chains that were equally common. Because the 87-base-pair reads could not distinguish some IMGT-functional V segments, including TRBV6-2 and TRBV6-3, those segments were excluded.

Relative to germline, V is missing 3 bases and J is missing 3 bases, with 14 bases of the junction outside any gene match. The CDR3 measures 18 amino acids from cysteine to phenylalanine. Solely the CDR3 DNA is kept, with 54 bases framed from the first base. CDR1 and CDR2, per the germline V gene, are SGHTS and YDEGEE. Of note for this clone: Its antigen remains unidentified. No base quality values were provided; no much bigger clone lies one nucleotide off.

Libraries came from the immunoSEQ multiplex PCR assay. For the multiplex PCR, a mixture combining 60 forward primers for TCR Vbeta segments and 13 reverse primers for TCR Jbeta segments was used. A multiplex PCR assay on genomic DNA amplified the CDR3 region of rearranged TCR beta genes. On the Illumina HiSeq System, the amplified TCR beta libraries were sequenced as 87-base-pair reads. The study's own analysis went as follows. Across the 700 or so repertoires, a later analysis counted approximately 75 million unique TCR beta chains, 9 million to 14 million of which were shared by at least two donors. Raw reads were error-corrected and collapsed into unique sequences with a nearest-neighbor algorithm that merged closely related sequences to remove PCR and sequencing errors. CDR3 sequences were aligned to IMGT reference sequences to assign V, D and J gene segments. For a sequence to be retained, a match of at least six nucleotides to both a V gene segment and a J gene segment was required. A rearrangement counted as productive if the CDR3 had no stop codons and remained in frame with V and J, and every other rearrangement counted as non-productive. CDR3 was defined by IMGT convention, running from the second conserved V-encoded cysteine to the conserved J-encoded phenylalanine. Sequences without an unambiguous match to a single V gene segment were excluded from the earlier analysis of a few hundred of the donors. An earlier analysis of several hundred of the donors called V segments functional above 56.7% productive rearrangements and segregating when the between-donor standard deviation exceeded 5%. To diagnose cytomegalovirus status from the catalog of TCR beta chain sequences, a statistical classification framework was built. In a later analysis, TCR nucleotide sequences were compared against IMGT/GENE-DB human TR gene sequences so that V and J genes could be assigned. In a later analysis, CDR3 sequences and most-parsimonious VDJ recombination scenarios were assigned using the TCRdist pipeline. A later analysis defined each TCR beta chain by its CDR3 amino acid sequence plus V-gene family, and excluded reads lacking a unique V-gene family. In a later analysis, fewer than 600 highly shared, low-generation-probability nucleotide sequences were removed to address suspected cross-contamination and a sequencing artifact. For each public chain, a later analysis derived a clonal expansion index from normalized ranks of inferred template counts within each repertoire. Generation probabilities in a later analysis came from a VDJ recombination model fitted to out-of-frame rearrangements, and those results were checked against IGoR. A later analysis scored TCR-TCR, TCR-HLA and TCR-CMV co-occurrence with hypergeometric tests, applying a repertoire-size bias correction to TCR pairs. In a later analysis, false discovery rates were estimated by permuting HLA or CMV assignments 20 times. In a later analysis, co-occurring TCRs were grouped using DBSCAN, with TCRdist sequence similarity added in when clustering inside HLA-allele-positive subsets. Repertoires with fewer than 30,000 or more than 120,000 public chains were left out of co-occurrence clustering, as were five repertoires with anomalous nucleotide sharing. TCRdb obtained this table from immuneACCESS and retained in-frame rearrangements with V and J assigned. These tables miss some clones; where compared with another copy, unresolved V genes account for less than half of the shortfall, and the remainder is unexplained. The DNA gave D and trimming, while V, J and clone size come from that table. This sample holds 200,000 to 250,000 clones; almost 80% were observed only once. About 3.8% of the sample is held by the ten biggest clonotypes.

The clonotype was recovered from a male donor in good health and CMV-seronegative. Recombination connected TRBV5-8 to TRBJ1-5; 8 bases in the junction line up with TRBD1. Sample: PBMCs. The CDR3 reads CASSSPLGQVLANQPQHF. The DNA sequence is TGTGCCAGCAGCTCGCCGTTGGGACAGGTTTTGGCCAATCAGCCCCAGCATTTT. The reference TRBV5-8 and TRBJ1-5 proteins fill in what lies around the CDR3, so the full variable domain reads EAGVTQSPTHLIKTRGQQATLRCSPISGHTSVYWYQQALGLGLQFLLWYDEGEERNRGNFPPRFSGRQFPNYSSELNVNALELEDSALYLCASSSPLGQVLANQPQHFGDGTRLSIL.